The following is a T cell receptor beta chain sequence with its context. Its antigen is as yet unknown. This sample is part of a study of T cell responses to AZD1222 COVID-19 vaccine. Broader study findings: Of the AZD1222 recipients, only six or seven were seropositive at baseline.

V was trimmed by 3 bases and J by 4 bases, leaving 13 bases between them. This CDR3 contains 15 residues. The germline V gene has CDR1 ENHRY and CDR2 SYGVKD. The table came from immunoSEQ multiplex PCR; TCRdb's copy has only in-frame clones and leaves some out. Altogether over 110,000 clones are present, roughly 93% being singletons, with the ten largest covering about 10%. This chain uses TRBV10-3 with TRBJ1-3; D is unclear. Sequenced here: peripheral blood, sampled 28 days after the second AZD1222 dose. This sequence originates from an adult who received the AZD1222 COVID-19 vaccine. In nucleotides, the CDR3 is TGTGCCATCAGTGAATTGGCGGGAGGAGGAAACACCATATATTTT. Its protein product is CAISELAGGGNTIYF.